This T cell receptor (beta chain) stems from a study of blood T cells in healthy people across ages. Study at large: Using template switching, researchers captured about one barcoded beta molecule for each two T cells.

It was with a sample-barcoded 5' primer and a J-beta primer mix that a second PCR of roughly 7 to 12 cycles was run. Each CDR3 protein is one row after TCRdb ran MiXCR on the 5' RACE reads. The sample comprises 700,000 to 800,000 distinct CDR3 sequences, around 40% of which are singletons, and around 20% rests with the top ten. The donors, all healthy, were Caucasians living in Russia, aged about 6 to 100. Total RNA amounts of at least 6 micrograms were extracted per sample. V gave up 8 bases and J gave up 4 bases; unmatched junction bases: 4. The CDR3 length is 11 residues. Germline loops: CDR1 DFQATT, CDR2 SNEGSKA (reference sequence).

This sequence joins TRBV20-1 and TRBJ1-2, with 7 nucleotides matching TRBD1. The clonotype comes from a woman in her fifties or sixties in good health. The specimen was blood. CDR3 DNA sequence: TGCAGTACAGGGGCGGGCTATGGCTACACCTTC. It codes for CSTGAGYGYTF.